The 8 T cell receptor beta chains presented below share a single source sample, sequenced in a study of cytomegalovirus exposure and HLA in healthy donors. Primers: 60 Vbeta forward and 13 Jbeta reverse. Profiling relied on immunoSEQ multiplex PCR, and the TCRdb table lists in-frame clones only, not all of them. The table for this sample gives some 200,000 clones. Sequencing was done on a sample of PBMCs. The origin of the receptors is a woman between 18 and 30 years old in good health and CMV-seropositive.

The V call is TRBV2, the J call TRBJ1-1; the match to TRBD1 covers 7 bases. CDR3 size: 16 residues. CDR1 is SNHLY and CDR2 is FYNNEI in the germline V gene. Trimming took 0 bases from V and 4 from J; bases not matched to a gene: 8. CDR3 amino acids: CASSEARQGLGTEAFF. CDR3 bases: TGTGCCAGCAGTGAAGCGCGACAGGGTTTAGGCACTGAAGCTTTCTTT.

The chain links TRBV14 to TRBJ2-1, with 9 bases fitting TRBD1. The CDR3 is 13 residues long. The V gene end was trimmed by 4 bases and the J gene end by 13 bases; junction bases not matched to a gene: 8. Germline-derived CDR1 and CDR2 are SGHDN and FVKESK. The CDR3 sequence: CASSLPGTGKQFF. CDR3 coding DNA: TGTGCCAGCAGCCTTCCCGGGACAGGGAAACAGTTCTTC.

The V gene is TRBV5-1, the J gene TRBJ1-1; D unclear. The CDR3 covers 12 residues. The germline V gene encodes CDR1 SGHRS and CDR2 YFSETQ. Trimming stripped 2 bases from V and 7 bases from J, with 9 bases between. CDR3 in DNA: TGCGCCAGCAGCTTCAACTCCGGTGAAGCTTTCTTT. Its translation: CASSFNSGEAFF. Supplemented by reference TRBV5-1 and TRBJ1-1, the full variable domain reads KAGVTQTPRYLIKTRGQQVTLSCSPISGHRSVSWYQQTPGQGLQFLFEYFSETQRNKGNFPGRFSGRQFSNSRSEMNVSTLELGDSALYLCASSFNSGEAFFGQGTRLTVV.

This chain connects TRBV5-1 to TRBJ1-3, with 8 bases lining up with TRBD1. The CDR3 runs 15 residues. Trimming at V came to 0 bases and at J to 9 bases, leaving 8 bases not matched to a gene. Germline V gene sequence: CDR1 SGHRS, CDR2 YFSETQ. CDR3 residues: CASSLAQGASSTIYF. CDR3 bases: TGCGCCAGCAGCTTGGCTCAGGGGGCTTCTAGCACCATATATTTT.

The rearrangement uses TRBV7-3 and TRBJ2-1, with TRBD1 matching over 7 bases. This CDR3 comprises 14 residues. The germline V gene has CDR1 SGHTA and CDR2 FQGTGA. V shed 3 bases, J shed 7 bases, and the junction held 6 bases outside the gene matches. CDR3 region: CASSFDRAGNEQFF. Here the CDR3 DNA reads TGTGCCAGCAGCTTCGACAGGGCCGGGAATGAGCAGTTCTTC.

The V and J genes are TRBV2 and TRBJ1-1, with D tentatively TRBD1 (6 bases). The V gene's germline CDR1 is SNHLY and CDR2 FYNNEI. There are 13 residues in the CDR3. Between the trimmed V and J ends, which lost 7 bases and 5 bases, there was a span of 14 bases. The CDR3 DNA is TGTGCCAGCAATCAGGGGACGGGTACTGAAGCTTTCTTT. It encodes CASNQGTGTEAFF.

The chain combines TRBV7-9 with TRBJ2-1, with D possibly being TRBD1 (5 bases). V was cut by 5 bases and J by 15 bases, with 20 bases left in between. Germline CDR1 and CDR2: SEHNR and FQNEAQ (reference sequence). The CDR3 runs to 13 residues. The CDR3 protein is CASSADRARRLFF. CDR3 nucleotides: TGTGCCAGCAGCGCCGACAGAGCCCGACGTCTGTTCTTC.

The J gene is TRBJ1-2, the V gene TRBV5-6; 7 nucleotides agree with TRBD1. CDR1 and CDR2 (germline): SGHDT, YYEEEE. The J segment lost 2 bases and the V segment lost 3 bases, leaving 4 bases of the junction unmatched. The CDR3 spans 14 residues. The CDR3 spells CASSSGQKNYGYTF. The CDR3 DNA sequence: TGTGCCAGCAGCTCGGGACAGAAGAACTATGGCTACACCTTC.